These T cell receptor beta chains were read from a single sample in a study of early T cells in non-severe SARS-CoV-2 infection. Each CDR3 protein gets one entry after TCRdb re-called the 5' RACE reads with MiXCR. The sample includes roughly 53,000 distinct CDR3 sequences, around 9.3% of them seen just once. Sequenced: whole blood. Receptor source: an adult who was a healthcare worker with PCR-confirmed SARS-CoV-2 infection or an uninfected control (not recorded which). Both conserved end residues are part of each CDR3. The order of the fields is J gene, V gene, D gene, clone size, CDR3 DNA, CDR3 protein. A D gene is named only where the DNA matches it firmly. Some rows have no size entry. The others give once, few or many, or a class for an expanded clone.

>TRBJ2-4|TRBV5-4|NA|NA
TGTGCCAGCAGTATGGCGGGAGCCAAAAACATTCAGTACTTC
CASSMAGAKNIQYF
>TRBJ1-1|TRBV7-9|NA|many
TGTGCCAGCAGCTTATCCGGGGGCACTGAAGCTTTCTTT
CASSLSGGTEAFF
>TRBJ2-7|TRBV11-2|NA|NA
TGTGCCAGCAGCTTAGGCCCCTCTCGGGACAAGAAGTACTTC
CASSLGPSRDKKYF
>TRBJ2-1|TRBV11-3|TRBD2|NA
TGTGCCAGCACCTTAACCGGGACTAGCTCCTACAATGAGCAGTTCTTC
CASTLTGTSSYNEQFF
>TRBJ2-3|TRBV29-1|NA|many
TGCAGCGTTGACGGGGGAGGAGGCACAGATACGCAGTATTTT
CSVDGGGGTDTQYF
>TRBJ2-3|TRBV6-2/TRBV6-3|TRBD2|few
TGTGCCAGCAGACTAGCGGGGCTAAACACAGATACGCAGTATTTT
CASRLAGLNTDTQYF
>TRBJ2-2|TRBV7-2|NA|many
TGTGCCAGCAGCTCACAACAGGGTTTCGGGGAGCTGTTTTTT
CASSSQQGFGELFF
>TRBJ2-7|TRBV30|NA|many
TGTGCCTGGAGTCGAGCCGGGACCGGCTACGAGCAGTACTTC
CAWSRAGTGYEQYF
>TRBJ2-7|TRBV10-3|NA|few
TGTGCCATCAGTGGAGGTAGGGGGAGGGCCTCCGAGCAGTACTTC
CAISGGRGRASEQYF
>TRBJ2-3|TRBV12-3/TRBV12-4|TRBD2|few
TGTGCCAGCAGTTCCTACGGGACTAGCGGTCCTCTCACAGATACGCAGTATTTT
CASSSYGTSGPLTDTQYF
>TRBJ1-5|TRBV7-2|NA|NA
TGTGCCAGCAGCCGCCAACACGGCGAGCCCCAGCATTTT
CASSRQHGEPQHF
>TRBJ1-5|TRBV29-1|NA|many
TGCAGCGTTGATGTTGGGGGCGGTCAGCCCCAGCATTTT
CSVDVGGGQPQHF
>TRBJ2-4|TRBV29-1|NA|NA
TGCAGCGTGAGATTGGGGGCCAAAAACATTCAGTACTTC
CSVRLGAKNIQYF
>TRBJ2-2|TRBV7-9|TRBD2|NA
TGTGCCAGCAGTCTTACTGGACTAGTAGCCGGGGAGCTGTTTTTT
CASSLTGLVAGELFF
>TRBJ2-7|TRBV12-3/TRBV12-4|TRBD2|many
TGTGCCAGCAGAGCGGGAGCTTTCATTGAGCAGTACTTC
CASRAGAFIEQYF
>TRBJ2-1|TRBV29-1|NA|few
TGCAGCGTTGTGGGAGTCGACCACAATGGGCAGTTCTTC
CSVVGVDHNGQFF
>TRBJ1-2|TRBV7-2|NA|many
TGTGCCAGCAGCTCCGGACGAATTAACTATGGCTACACCTTC
CASSSGRINYGYTF
>TRBJ2-7|TRBV19|TRBD1|many
TGTGCCAGTAGTATAGTTTCGGCAGGGGGCTACGAGCAGTACTTC
CASSIVSAGGYEQYF
>TRBJ2-7|TRBV3-1|NA|few
TGTGCCAGCAGCCAAGGAGGGGTGTACGAGCAGTACTTC
CASSQGGVYEQYF
>TRBJ1-4|TRBV5-4|NA|NA
TGTGCCAGCAGCACCGTGGGTGATGAAAAACTGTTTTTT
CASSTVGDEKLFF
>TRBJ2-1|TRBV6-6|TRBD1|NA
TGTGCCAGCAATGAGCCAGGGGGCGGTGAGCAGTTCTTC
CASNEPGGGEQFF
>TRBJ2-1|TRBV11-2|TRBD2|many
TGTGCCAGCAGATTTAGCGGGAGGCTGGGAAATGAGCAGTTCTTC
CASRFSGRLGNEQFF
>TRBJ2-7|TRBV29-1|NA|NA
TGCAGCGTGGTCCTGCCCGGGTGGTCCCACGAGCAGTACTTC
CSVVLPGWSHEQYF
>TRBJ2-1|TRBV2|NA|few
TGTGCCAGCAGGTGGAGTCCGGCGAATGAGCAGTTCTTC
CASRWSPANEQFF
>TRBJ2-3|TRBV5-1|NA|many
TGCGCCAGCAGCTGGAAGGGGCAGGATACGCAGTATTTT
CASSWKGQDTQYF
>TRBJ2-7|TRBV24-1|TRBD1|many
TGTGCCACCAGTACCTCGACAGGGGGCTACGAGCAGTACTTC
CATSTSTGGYEQYF
>TRBJ2-5|TRBV7-9|TRBD1|few
TGTGCCAGCAGCTCGAGACAGGGGGCATCAGAGACCCAGTACTTC
CASSSRQGASETQYF
>TRBJ1-2|TRBV13|NA|many
TGTGCCAGCAGCTTAGGCCAGGTCGGAAACTATGGCTACACCTTC
CASSLGQVGNYGYTF
>TRBJ1-6|TRBV30|NA|NA
TGTGCCTGGTGGCGGTATAATTCACCCCTCCACTTT
CAWWRYNSPLHF
>TRBJ1-4|TRBV7-2|TRBD1|NA
TGTGCCAGCAGCTCGGGACAGTATAATGAAAAACTGTTTTTT
CASSSGQYNEKLFF
>TRBJ2-2|TRBV11-1|NA|many
TGTGCCAGCAGGACATATGCCGGGGAGCTGTTTTTT
CASRTYAGELFF
>TRBJ2-3|TRBV11-2|NA|few
TGTGCCAGCAGCCCCACAGATACGCAGTATTTT
CASSPTDTQYF
>TRBJ2-7|TRBV27|TRBD2|many
TGTGCCAGCAGAAAAGGCGGGAGAGTCAACGAGCAGTACTTC
CASRKGGRVNEQYF
>TRBJ1-5|TRBV3-1|NA|few
TGTGCCAGCAGCCAACGGCGTTCTCAGCCCCAGCATTTT
CASSQRRSQPQHF
>TRBJ1-1|TRBV7-9|NA|many
TGTGCCAGCAGCTTTGGGGCCACTGAAGCTTTCTTT
CASSFGATEAFF
>TRBJ2-7|TRBV12-3/TRBV12-4|NA|few
TGTGCCAGCAGTTTATCAGGGGCGGTCGAGCAGTACTTC
CASSLSGAVEQYF
>TRBJ2-7|TRBV30|NA|few
TGTGCCTGGAGTGGGGGCGGTGACTCCTACGAGCAGTACTTC
CAWSGGGDSYEQYF
>TRBJ2-3|TRBV6-6|TRBD2|NA
TGTGCCAGTGAACGGGCGGGAGGGGTGTTGGCAGATACGCAGTATTTT
CASERAGGVLADTQYF
>TRBJ1-5|TRBV6-2/TRBV6-3|NA|NA
TGTGCCAGCAGTTACTCGAGGAGTAGCAATCAGCCCCAGCATTTT
CASSYSRSSNQPQHF
>TRBJ2-3|TRBV12-3/TRBV12-4|TRBD1|NA
TGTGCCAGCAGTAGCAGGGGGCAGGATACGCAGTATTTT
CASSSRGQDTQYF
>TRBJ2-1|TRBV6-6|TRBD2|NA
TGTGCCAGCAGTTACCCCCGGGGGGGGATGTACAATGAGCAGTTCTTC
CASSYPRGGMYNEQFF
>TRBJ2-3|TRBV5-4|TRBD2|NA
TGTGCCAGCAGCTTGACGGGAGGGCGGGTAGATACGCAGTATTTT
CASSLTGGRVDTQYF
>TRBJ1-6|TRBV27|NA|NA
TGTGCCAGCAGTTTATTTGCGCTGACAGGCTCACCCCTCCACTTT
CASSLFALTGSPLHF
>TRBJ2-7|TRBV11-2|NA|many
TGTGCCAGCAGCTTATCTGGGCCGCTCTCCGAGCAGTACTTC
CASSLSGPLSEQYF